The 25 T cell receptor beta chains listed next were all sequenced from one sample in a study of CD8+ T cells in alopecia areata. The treatment was: oral pan-JAK inhibitor, 5-10 mg twice daily. RNA was extracted and reverse transcribed into cDNA as the sequencing template. Repertoires were generated with immunoSEQ multiplex PCR, while TCRdb's copy carries only in-frame clones and drops some. The sample includes fewer than 250,000 clones, approximately 40% of them seen just once. Sequenced here: CD4+ T cells sorted from blood, sampled at approximately week 39, from a patient treated with tofacitinib. The receptors shown here come from a human donor with alopecia areata.

This chain uses TRBV30 with TRBJ1-1, with D unclear. CDR1 and CDR2 (germline): GTSNPN, SVGIG (reference sequence). Trimming pared 0 bases from V and 3 bases from J, leaving 8 bases between. The CDR3 is 13 amino acids. For the CDR3, the DNA is TGTGCCTGGAGTGTTTCAGGAGACACTGAAGCTTTCTTT. Its protein is CAWSVSGDTEAFF. The full variable domain, completed using reference TRBV30 and TRBJ1-1, is SQTIHQWPATLVQPVGSPLSLECTVEGTSNPNLYWYRQAAGRGLQLLFYSVGIGQISSEVPQNLSASRPQDRQFILSSKKLLLSDSGFYLCAWSVSGDTEAFFGQGTRLTVV.

This chain uses TRBV30 with TRBJ2-3; D not certain. Germline V gene data show CDR1 as GTSNPN and CDR2 as SVGIG (reference sequence). The CDR3 covers 11 residues. With 4 bases removed from V and 6 bases from J, the gap between germline ends came to 8 bases. CDR3 in DNA: TGTGCCTGGAAAGGCTTTGATACGCAGTATTTT. Its protein product is CAWKGFDTQYF. Variable domain in full (rest from reference TRBV30 and TRBJ2-3): SQTIHQWPATLVQPVGSPLSLECTVEGTSNPNLYWYRQAAGRGLQLLFYSVGIGQISSEVPQNLSASRPQDRQFILSSKKLLLSDSGFYLCAWKGFDTQYFGPGTRLTVL.

This clone was seen a handful of times. This chain uses TRBV28 with TRBJ2-1; D call uncertain. The CDR3 covers 11 residues. Trimming removed 7 bases at V and 12 bases at J, with 13 bases between. CDR1 and CDR2 (germline): MDHEN, SYDVKM. In DNA form, the CDR3 reads TGTGCCAGCACCAACCCACTGGGGCAGTTCTTC. It is translated as CASTNPLGQFF.

This clone was detected only once. This sequence joins TRBV5-1 and TRBJ1-2; possible D gene TRBD1, 6 bases. Looked up from germline, CDR1 is SGHRS and CDR2 is YFSETQ. CDR3 length: 12 residues. Deletions cut 4 bases from V and 7 bases from J, with 11 bases between. As DNA, the CDR3 is TGCGCCAGCAGCGCTGACAGGTTTGGCTACACCTTC. Its protein product is CASSADRFGYTF. The complete variable domain, with remaining parts taken from reference TRBV5-1 and TRBJ1-2, reads KAGVTQTPRYLIKTRGQQVTLSCSPISGHRSVSWYQQTPGQGLQFLFEYFSETQRNKGNFPGRFSGRQFSNSRSEMNVSTLELGDSALYLCASSADRFGYTFGSGTRLTVV.

The V call is TRBV5-1, the J call TRBJ2-1; the match to TRBD2 covers 10 bases. V gave up 0 bases and J gave up 7 bases; unmatched junction bases: 7. The length of the CDR3 is 16 residues. Germline CDR1 reads SGHRS; CDR2 reads YFSETQ. This CDR3 is CASSLGPSGSSNEQFF. CDR3 DNA: TGCGCCAGCAGCTTGGGGCCTAGCGGGAGTTCAAATGAGCAGTTCTTC.

V is TRBV11-1 and J is TRBJ1-3, with D possibly TRBD1 on 5 matching bases. V dropped 5 bases and J dropped 4 bases, with 24 bases sitting between them. Germline-derived CDR1 and CDR2 are SGHAT and FQDESV (reference sequence). The CDR3 runs 18 residues. Here the CDR3 DNA reads TGTGCCAGCAGCCGCACGGGGACTGCTCTCTCTGGAGGAAACACCATATATTTT. Its translation is CASSRTGTALSGGNTIYF.

The V gene is TRBV28, the J gene TRBJ1-2; the D gene is possibly TRBD1 (6 bases). V was trimmed by 2 bases and J by 8 bases, leaving 15 bases between them. In germline, CDR1 is MDHEN, CDR2 SYDVKM. CDR3 length: 14 amino acids. This CDR3 reads CASSLEAGAQGYTF. For the CDR3, the DNA is TGTGCCAGCAGTTTAGAAGCAGGGGCTCAAGGCTACACCTTC.

This chain uses TRBV29-1 with TRBJ2-2; D perhaps matches TRBD1 (6 bases). Germline CDR1 and CDR2: SQVTM and ANQGSEA. The CDR3 runs to 13 residues. V was cut by 3 bases and J by 6 bases, with 11 bases left in between. The CDR3 DNA reads as TGCAGCGTTGAGAGGGGGTTTCCCGGGGAGCTGTTTTTT. Its translation is CSVERGFPGELFF.

The genes are TRBV10-3 and TRBJ1-2, with 7 bases identical to TRBD1. The ends lost 6 bases at V and 7 bases at J; junction bases unmatched: 8. This CDR3 is 13 amino acids long. Germline values: CDR1 ENHRY, CDR2 SYGVKD. The CDR3 region has the DNA TGTGCCATCAGCTCTCAGGGGGAAATTGGCTACACCTTC. Amino acid sequence: CAISSQGEIGYTF.

This clone was seen a few times. V and J are TRBV7-2 and TRBJ2-1; D unresolved. V dropped 5 bases and J dropped 5 bases, with 7 bases sitting between them. The CDR3 spans 12 residues. Germline CDR1 SGHTA, CDR2 FQGNSA. The CDR3 DNA is TGTGCCAGCAGCCGTACAAACAATGAGCAGTTCTTC. Protein: CASSRTNNEQFF.

This rearrangement joins TRBV9 to TRBJ2-7; no reliable D call. This CDR3 has 11 residues. Trimming took off 3 bases at V and 3 bases at J, with 4 bases between the two ends. Germline-derived CDR1 and CDR2 are SGDLS and YYNGEE. The chain's CDR3 is CASSGLYEQYF. The CDR3 nucleotides are TGTGCCAGCAGCGGACTCTACGAGCAGTACTTC.

The CDR3 spells CASSRPRQSGDEQYF. The DNA of the CDR3 is TGTGCCAGCAGCCGCCCCCGTCAGTCGGGCGACGAGCAGTACTTC. V gene TRBV7-9 combines with J gene TRBJ2-7, with D unresolved. Germline V gene data show CDR1 as SEHNR and CDR2 as FQNEAQ (reference sequence). This CDR3 has 15 residues. V was pared by 5 bases and J by 5 bases, with 19 bases between.

This clone appeared a few times. The rearrangement uses TRBV29-1 and TRBJ2-5; D unresolved. V lost 7 bases to trimming and J lost 4 bases, with 7 bases between them. CDR1 and CDR2 from the germline V gene are SQVTM and ANQGSEA. CDR3 length equals 10 residues. The CDR3 here is CSAPGETQYF. As DNA, the CDR3 is TGCAGCGCCCCCGGAGAGACCCAGTACTTC.

This chain uses TRBV5-1 with TRBJ2-5; D is undetermined. CDR1 is SGHRS and CDR2 is YFSETQ in the germline V gene. V shed 0 bases and J shed 5 bases, with 2 bases lying between them. The CDR3 loop spans 11 amino acids. DNA for the CDR3: TGCGCCAGCAGCTTGGTTGAGACCCAGTACTTC. Translation gives CASSLVETQYF.

The chain couples TRBV10-3 to TRBJ1-1; D possibly corresponds to TRBD1 (6 bases). Germline loops: CDR1 ENHRY, CDR2 SYGVKD. The CDR3 spans 15 residues. The germline V and J ends were trimmed by 3 bases and 4 bases, with 15 bases remaining between them. The CDR3 region is CAISDRTVDGTEAFF. Written as DNA, the CDR3 is TGTGCCATCAGTGATCGGACAGTCGATGGCACTGAAGCTTTCTTT.

This clone was picked up many times. This rearrangement joins TRBV6-1 to TRBJ2-7, with 7 bases matching TRBD1. The CDR3 contains 16 residues. The ends lost 1 base at V and 4 bases at J; junction bases unmatched: 10. Germline V lookup: CDR1 MNHNS, CDR2 SASEGT. In DNA, the CDR3 is TGTGCCAGCAGTGAAGTGGGTCCGGGACAGAGATACGAGCAGTACTTC. Amino acid sequence: CASSEVGPGQRYEQYF.

The chain recombines TRBV30 with TRBJ2-3, with a weak D call TRBD2 (6 bases). Germline loops: CDR1 GTSNPN, CDR2 SVGIG (reference sequence). The CDR3 is 14 amino acids. V was cut by 1 base and J by 2 bases, with 10 bases left in between. Written as DNA, the CDR3 is TGTGCCTGGAGTGGGGGACTCCTCACAGATACGCAGTATTTT. This translates into CAWSGGLLTDTQYF.

With respect to this clone: This specimen includes other DNA sequences encoding the same CDR3. The J gene is TRBJ1-2, the V gene TRBV6-5; D may be TRBD1 (5 bases). CDR1 is MNHEY, CDR2 SVGAGI, per germline. This CDR3 comprises 13 residues. V lost 3 bases and J 3 bases, leaving 8 bases between the germline ends. This CDR3 reads CASSYRGYYGYTF. The CDR3 coding sequence is TGTGCCAGCAGTTATAGGGGTTACTATGGCTACACCTTC.

The genes are TRBV29-1 and TRBJ1-6, with 7 bases aligning to TRBD1. CDR1 SQVTM and CDR2 ANQGSEA come from the germline V gene. The CDR3 is made up of 14 amino acids. With V trimmed by 5 bases and J by 7 bases, 8 bases remained unmatched. CDR3 in DNA: TGCAGCGTTCGAGGACAGGAGAGAAATTCACCCCTCCACTTT. Translated: CSVRGQERNSPLHF.

V usage is TRBV27 and J usage is TRBJ2-7; tentatively, D is TRBD2 (7 bases). CDR1 is MNHEY and CDR2 is SMNVEV in the germline V gene (reference sequence). The CDR3 has 12 residues. With 8 bases removed from V and 2 bases from J, the gap between germline ends came to 10 bases. CDR3 in amino acids: CASGRGTYEQYF. CDR3 nucleotide sequence: TGTGCCAGCGGGAGGGGGACCTACGAGCAGTACTTC.

This rearrangement joins TRBV29-1 to TRBJ1-1; 7 bases are shared with TRBD1. V was clipped by 6 bases and J by 4 bases; unmatched bases: 8. The CDR3 is made up of 13 amino acids. Germline V gene lookup returns CDR1 SQVTM and CDR2 ANQGSEA. The CDR3, as DNA: TGCAGCGTCGAGACAGGGCCGGGCACTGAAGCTTTCTTT. This sequence encodes CSVETGPGTEAFF.

This clone came up once. This chain links TRBV15 with TRBJ2-1; 7 bases are shared with TRBD2. This CDR3 region has 17 residues. From germline, CDR1 is LNHNV and CDR2 YYDKDF (reference sequence). The J segment lost 2 bases and the V segment lost 0 bases, leaving 7 bases of the junction unmatched. CDR3 coding DNA: TGTGCCACCAGCAGAGATTATGTGACTAGCACCTACAATGAGCAGTTCTTC. This encodes CATSRDYVTSTYNEQFF.

There are a few counts of this clone. V is TRBV28 and J is TRBJ2-3, with 13 nucleotides matching TRBD2. Germline loops: CDR1 MDHEN, CDR2 SYDVKM. The V gene end was trimmed by 5 bases and the J gene end by 8 bases; junction bases not matched to a gene: 10. The CDR3 is 16 amino acids. The CDR3 is CASSRSTSGRAGTQYF. The CDR3 DNA reads as TGTGCCAGCAGTCGGAGCACTAGCGGGAGGGCCGGTACGCAGTATTTT. Full variable domain (remainder filled in from reference TRBV28 and TRBJ2-3): DVKVTQSSRYLVKRTGEKVFLECVQDMDHENMFWYRQDPGLGLRLIYFSYDVKMKEKGDIPEGYSVSREKKERFSLILESASTNQTSMYLCASSRSTSGRAGTQYFGPGTRLTVL.

The gene calls are TRBV10-3 and TRBJ2-3; D gene unclear. The CDR3 sequence is 16 residues long. The germline gives CDR1 ENHRY, CDR2 SYGVKD. Trimming took 6 bases from V and 2 from J, leaving 18 bases between them. The CDR3 nucleotides are TGTGCCATCAGGGATGCCTCGGGTTCATACACAGATACGCAGTATTTT. Translating it yields CAIRDASGSYTDTQYF.

J is TRBJ2-3 and V is TRBV18; 8 bases are shared with TRBD2. V lost 3 bases to trimming and J lost 4 bases; unmatched junction nucleotides: 12. CDR1 KGHSH and CDR2 LQKENI come from the germline V gene. This CDR3 spans 17 amino acids. The CDR3 protein is CASSPPVAGRRADTQYF. CDR3 DNA: TGTGCCAGCTCACCCCCGGTAGCGGGAAGGCGAGCAGATACGCAGTATTTT.